This T cell receptor beta chain was observed in a study of blood T cell repertoires in COVID-19. In the study overall: The cDNA or gDNA used as material had been derived from T cells, B-cell-depleted T cells, or PBMCs.

In its sample, this clone was seen a few times. Authors' data handling: Amplification of reference gene primers was used by the study to estimate nucleated cell counts. Only in-frame clones appear in the TCRdb table, and some are missing; sequencing was by immunoSEQ multiplex PCR. V and J calls and clone size are as listed in that table; D and trimming were resolved from the DNA. Among approximately 100,000 clones listed, 85% to 90% were seen once. In germline, CDR1 is LNHDA, CDR2 SQIVND (reference sequence). The CDR3 loop spans 13 amino acids. V shed 8 bases, J shed 1 base, and the junction held 4 bases outside the gene matches. Those enrolled in Seattle joined during active infection and were followed longitudinally afterward.

This clonotype was sampled from a human donor with COVID-19, enrolled during active disease. The donor label of this sample is uncertain. Material: peripheral blood. The chain joins TRBV19 to TRBJ2-5; 7 nucleotides match TRBD2. CDR3 region: CASQAGFQETQYF. The CDR3 nucleotides are TGTGCCAGTCAAGCGGGGTTCCAAGAGACCCAGTACTTC. Combining the CDR3 with reference TRBV19 and TRBJ2-5 gives the whole variable domain DGGITQSPKYLFRKEGQNVTLSCEQNLNHDAMYWYRQDPGQGLRLIYYSQIVNDFQKGDIAEGYSVSREKKESFPLTVTSAQKNPTAFYLCASQAGFQETQYFGPGTRLLVL.